One and the same sample provided the 26 T cell receptor beta chains below, sequenced in a study of blood T cell repertoires in COVID-19. Clones were read by immunoSEQ multiplex PCR, and TCRdb kept only the in-frame ones, dropping some. The table shows about 300,000 clones, with over 75% occurring only once. Sequences were obtained from PBMCs or T cells enriched from blood (not recorded which). The receptors derive from a woman aged 18-29 years who had recovered from COVID-19.

There are many counts of this clone. This rearrangement joins TRBV5-1 to TRBJ2-2; the D is unclear. Trimming took 6 bases from V and 2 from J, leaving 11 bases between them. Germline loops: CDR1 SGHRS, CDR2 YFSETQ. The CDR3 contains 14 residues. The CDR3 region has the DNA TGCGCCAGCAAAGCGATGGGTAACACCGGGGAGCTGTTTTTT. Amino acids: CASKAMGNTGELFF. Variable domain in full (rest from reference TRBV5-1 and TRBJ2-2): KAGVTQTPRYLIKTRGQQVTLSCSPISGHRSVSWYQQTPGQGLQFLFEYFSETQRNKGNFPGRFSGRQFSNSRSEMNVSTLELGDSALYLCASKAMGNTGELFFGEGSRLTVL.

This chain joins TRBV9 and TRBJ1-1; 10 nucleotides match TRBD1. Germline assignment: CDR1 SGDLS and CDR2 YYNGEE. With V trimmed by 4 bases and J by 3 bases, 9 bases remained unmatched. The CDR3 has 16 amino acids. The CDR3 coding sequence is TGTGCCAGCAGCACCCGGACAGGGGGTAGAGACACTGAAGCTTTCTTT. Translation gives CASSTRTGGRDTEAFF.

The gene calls are TRBV28 and TRBJ1-6; 9 nucleotides align to TRBD1. The germline CDR1 and CDR2 sequences are MDHEN and SYDVKM. This CDR3 region has 14 residues. V lost 2 bases to trimming and J lost 8 bases; unmatched junction nucleotides: 1. CDR3 DNA sequence: TGTGCCAGCAGTTTAGGGACAGGGTATTCACCCCTCCACTTT. It codes for CASSLGTGYSPLHF.

This sequence joins TRBV3-1 (or the pseudogene TRBV3-2) and TRBJ2-5, with unresolved D. Looked up from germline, CDR1 is LGHDT and CDR2 is YNNKEL (reference sequence). V was shortened by 0 bases and J by 1 base, with 9 bases between the two germline ends. The CDR3 totals 15 residues. The CDR3 sequence: CASSQDTGPQETQYF. CDR3 bases: TGTGCCAGCAGCCAAGATACGGGTCCCCAAGAGACCCAGTACTTC.

A single count supports this clone. The chain combines TRBV6-5 with TRBJ1-4; no firm D call. The germline gives CDR1 MNHEY, CDR2 SVGAGI. V lost 0 bases and J 3 bases, leaving 5 bases between the germline ends. The CDR3 runs to 14 residues. CDR3 DNA sequence: TGTGCCAGCAGTTACTCGGGCCCTAATGAAAAACTGTTTTTT. As protein: CASSYSGPNEKLFF.

The chain couples TRBV29-1 to TRBJ1-2; D gene unclear. V dropped 1 base and J dropped 5 bases, with 17 bases sitting between them. The germline V gene encodes CDR1 SQVTM and CDR2 ANQGSEA. CDR3 length equals 15 residues. CDR3 region: CSVEGESGGRYGYTF. DNA for the CDR3: TGCAGCGTTGAAGGGGAGAGTGGAGGGCGGTATGGCTACACCTTC.

CDR3 region: CASSFNRRTGGNPYEQYF. The CDR3 DNA sequence: TGTGCCAGCAGCTTTAACAGGCGGACAGGCGGGAACCCCTACGAGCAGTACTTC. The V gene is TRBV12-1, the J gene TRBJ2-7; the table gives TRBD1 as D, unverified against the DNA. TRBV12-1 is shown as a pseudogene. This CDR3 contains 18 residues.

The CDR3 loop reads CASSQSPRDYGYTF. The CDR3, as DNA: TGCGCCAGCAGCCAATCCCCCAGGGACTATGGCTACACCTTC. The chain carries TRBV4-1 and TRBJ1-2; D is perhaps TRBD1 (5 bases). Germline V gives CDR1 MGHRA, CDR2 YSYEKL. This CDR3 has 14 residues. Deletions cut 2 bases from V and 3 bases from J, with 10 bases between.

This rearrangement joins TRBV3-1 (or the pseudogene TRBV3-2) to TRBJ2-1, with 10 bases identical to TRBD2. J gave up 6 bases and V 5 bases, and 7 bases lay outside the gene matches. CDR1 and CDR2 (germline): LGHDT, YNNKEL (reference sequence). The CDR3 is 15 amino acids. Here the CDR3 DNA reads TGTGCCAGCAGCTACAGCGGGGGGGACTTCAATGAGCAGTTCTTC. Translating gives CASSYSGGDFNEQFF.

The rearrangement uses TRBV2 and TRBJ2-1; 8 nucleotides agree with TRBD2. Germline V gene sequence: CDR1 SNHLY, CDR2 FYNNEI. The CDR3 extends over 16 amino acids. The V and J ends lost 6 bases and 10 bases, in that order; junction bases with no gene match: 17. CDR3 coding DNA: TGTGCCAGCAGCGAAAGAGTTGCGGGAGGCAGGCAGGAGCAGTTCTTC. It encodes CASSERVAGGRQEQFF.

Only a few counts were recorded for this clone. The J gene is TRBJ1-5, the V gene TRBV24-1; 7 bases map to TRBD1. The V gene's germline CDR1 is KGHDR and CDR2 SFDVKD. V shed 2 bases, J shed 8 bases, and the junction held 8 bases outside the gene matches. The CDR3 has 15 residues. DNA of the CDR3: TGTGCCACCAGTGATTCCGGGACAGACGTGGAGCCCCAGCATTTT. This gives the protein CATSDSGTDVEPQHF.

The CDR3 loop reads CASSLWRDNTGELFF. In DNA form, the CDR3 reads TGTGCCAGCAGTTTATGGCGGGATAACACCGGGGAGCTGTTTTTT. This chain uses TRBV28 with TRBJ2-2, with D possibly matching TRBD2 (6 bases). The CDR3 length is 15 residues. Deletions cut 0 bases from V and 2 bases from J, with 7 bases between. Germline V gene sequence: CDR1 MDHEN, CDR2 SYDVKM.

V usage is TRBV27 and J usage is TRBJ1-2, with D tentatively TRBD1 (6 bases). This CDR3 comprises 14 residues. Germline assignment: CDR1 MNHEY and CDR2 SMNVEV (reference sequence). Trimming removed 6 bases from V and 6 bases from J, with 17 bases in between. The CDR3 is CASSQTPTGNGYTF. In nucleotides, the CDR3 is TGTGCCAGCAGCCAAACTCCTACAGGGAATGGCTACACCTTC.

The rearrangement joins TRBV5-1 to TRBJ1-3; TRBD1 matches at 8 bases. From germline, CDR1 is SGHRS and CDR2 YFSETQ. V lost 4 bases to trimming and J lost 4 bases; unmatched junction nucleotides: 7. The length of the CDR3 is 15 residues. The CDR3: CASSPPTGDGNTIYF. DNA for the CDR3: TGCGCCAGCAGCCCCCCGACAGGGGACGGAAACACCATATATTTT.

CDR3 DNA sequence: TGTGCCAGCAGTTCCGCGGGGGGGCGGTACGAGCAGTACTTC. It yields the protein CASSSAGGRYEQYF. The V gene is TRBV11-2, the J gene TRBJ2-7, with 9 bases fitting TRBD2. The V and J ends lost 6 bases and 4 bases, in that order; junction bases with no gene match: 7. This CDR3 comprises 14 residues. The germline CDR1 and CDR2 sequences are SGHAT and FQNNGV.

The chain is built from TRBV29-1 and TRBJ1-1; D call uncertain. This CDR3 region has 13 residues. V was cut by 5 bases and J by 4 bases, with 14 bases left in between. Germline V lookup: CDR1 SQVTM, CDR2 ANQGSEA. The CDR3 sequence: CSVQAGIITEAFF. CDR3 sequence (DNA): TGCAGCGTTCAAGCGGGGATCATCACTGAAGCTTTCTTT. Supplemented by reference TRBV29-1 and TRBJ1-1, the full variable domain reads SAVISQKPSRDICQRGTSLTIQCQVDSQVTMMFWYRQQPGQSLTLIATANQGSEATYESGFVIDKFPISRPNLTFSTLTVSNMSPEDSSIYLCSVQAGIITEAFFGQGTRLTVV.

This sequence joins TRBV5-5 and TRBJ2-1, with D possibly matching TRBD1 (6 bases). V was shortened by 1 base and J by 6 bases, with 14 bases between the two germline ends. The length of the CDR3 is 15 residues. Per the germline V gene, CDR1 is SGHKS and CDR2 is YYEKEE (reference sequence). CDR3 sequence: CASSLWDTSFNEQFF. DNA of the CDR3: TGTGCCAGCAGCTTGTGGGACACCAGTTTCAATGAGCAGTTCTTC. Complete variable domain (other parts from reference TRBV5-5 and TRBJ2-1): DAGVTQSPTHLIKTRGQQVTLRCSPISGHKSVSWYQQVLGQGPQFIFQYYEKEERGRGNFPDRFSARQFPNYSSELNVNALLLGDSALYLCASSLWDTSFNEQFFGPGTRLTVL.

The chain combines TRBV7-9 with TRBJ1-2, with unresolved D. V shed 3 bases and J shed 8 bases, with 19 bases lying between them. In germline, CDR1 is SEHNR, CDR2 FQNEAQ (reference sequence). The CDR3 spans 15 residues. The DNA of the CDR3 is TGTGCCAGCAGCTTTGGTGTGGCGCTGGAGTCAGGCTACACCTTC. Encoded protein: CASSFGVALESGYTF.

The chain couples TRBV18 to TRBJ2-7; D possibly corresponds to TRBD1 (5 bases). The germline V gene has CDR1 KGHSH and CDR2 LQKENI. The CDR3 covers 14 residues. V lost 3 bases to trimming and J lost 3 bases, with 12 bases between them. The CDR3: CASSPQTENYEQYF. CDR3 coding DNA: TGTGCCAGCTCACCCCAGACAGAGAACTACGAGCAGTACTTC.

A single count supports this clone. The V call is TRBV29-1, the J call TRBJ1-1; 10 nucleotides match TRBD1. The germline V gene encodes CDR1 SQVTM and CDR2 ANQGSEA. This CDR3 has 16 amino acids. Unmatched junction bases numbered 11, after V lost 7 bases and J lost 0 bases. CDR3 protein: CSAVDRGRHMNTEAFF. In nucleotides, the CDR3 is TGCAGCGCCGTGGACAGGGGGAGACACATGAACACTGAAGCTTTCTTT.

This clone was found a few times. The rearrangement links TRBV7-9 to TRBJ2-5, with 11 bases identical to TRBD1. Germline assignment: CDR1 SEHNR and CDR2 FQNEAQ (reference sequence). The V gene end was trimmed by 5 bases and the J gene end by 3 bases; junction bases not matched to a gene: 11. The CDR3 consists of 17 residues. The CDR3 here is CASSPPGQGAREETQYF. CDR3 coding DNA: TGTGCCAGCAGCCCGCCAGGACAGGGGGCTAGGGAAGAGACCCAGTACTTC.

This clone has only a few counts. The V and J genes are TRBV6-4 and TRBJ2-5; 7 bases agree with TRBD1. This CDR3 region has 15 residues. Germline CDR1 is MRHNA and CDR2 is SNTAGT. Losses at the gene ends were 3 bases for V and 2 bases for J; bases not matched to a gene: 6. The chain's CDR3 is CASSDKPGQQETQYF. For the CDR3, the DNA is TGTGCCAGCAGTGATAAACCGGGACAGCAAGAGACCCAGTACTTC.

The chain couples TRBV25-1 to TRBJ2-7, with TRBD1 matching over 9 bases. CDR3 length: 14 amino acids. CDR1 is MGHDK, CDR2 SYGVNS, per germline. V shed 0 bases, J shed 7 bases, and the junction held 4 bases outside the gene matches. The CDR3 nucleotides read TGTGCCAGCAGTGAATATAGACAGGGGGGAGAGCAGTACTTC. This sequence encodes CASSEYRQGGEQYF.

The V gene is TRBV28, the J gene TRBJ2-7; TRBD2 aligns across 8 bases. V was pared by 2 bases and J by 3 bases, with 6 bases of the junction left unmatched. Germline-derived CDR1 and CDR2 are MDHEN and SYDVKM. CDR3 length: 15 residues. CDR3 bases: TGTGCCAGCAGTTTACGGCTAGCGGGTAGCTACGAGCAGTACTTC. This sequence encodes CASSLRLAGSYEQYF.

The chain joins TRBV6-1 to TRBJ1-5; 10 bases are a match to TRBD1. J lost 5 bases, V lost 4 bases, and 11 bases had no gene match. Germline V gene lookup returns CDR1 MNHNS and CDR2 SASEGT. The CDR3 length is 17 residues. The CDR3 region is CASSATRDRGRYQPQHF. The CDR3 nucleotides read TGTGCCAGCAGTGCTACCCGGGACAGGGGAAGATATCAGCCCCAGCATTTT.

The rearrangement joins TRBV12-5 to TRBJ2-2; 8 positions match TRBD1. Germline V gene sequence: CDR1 LGHNT, CDR2 FRNRAP. Losses at the gene ends were 6 bases for V and 0 bases for J; bases not matched to a gene: 9. This CDR3 contains 17 residues. The CDR3 DNA follows: TGTGCTAGTGGCCCCTGGACAGGGCCTCCGAACACCGGGGAGCTGTTTTTT. It is translated as CASGPWTGPPNTGELFF.